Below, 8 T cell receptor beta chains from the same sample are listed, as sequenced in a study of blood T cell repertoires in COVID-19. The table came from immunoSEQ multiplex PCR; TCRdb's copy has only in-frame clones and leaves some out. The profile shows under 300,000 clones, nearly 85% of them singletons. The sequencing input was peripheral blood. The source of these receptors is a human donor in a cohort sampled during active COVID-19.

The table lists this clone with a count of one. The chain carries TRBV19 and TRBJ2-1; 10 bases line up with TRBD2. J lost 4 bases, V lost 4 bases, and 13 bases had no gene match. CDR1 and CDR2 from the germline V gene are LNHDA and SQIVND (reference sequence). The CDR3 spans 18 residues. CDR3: CASSKDTRLAGRYNEQFF. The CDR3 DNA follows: TGTGCCAGTAGTAAAGATACCAGACTAGCGGGTCGTTACAATGAGCAGTTCTTC.

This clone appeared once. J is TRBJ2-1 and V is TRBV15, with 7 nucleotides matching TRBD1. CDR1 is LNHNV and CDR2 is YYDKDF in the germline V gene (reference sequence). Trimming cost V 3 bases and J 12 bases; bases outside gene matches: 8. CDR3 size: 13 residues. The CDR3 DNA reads TGTGCCACCAGCAGCCAATACCAGGGGGTGCAGTTCTTC. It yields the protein CATSSQYQGVQFF.

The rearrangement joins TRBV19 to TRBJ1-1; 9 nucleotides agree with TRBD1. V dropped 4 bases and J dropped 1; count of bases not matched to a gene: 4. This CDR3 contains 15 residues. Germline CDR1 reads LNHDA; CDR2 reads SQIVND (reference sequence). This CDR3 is CASSSETGGNTEAFF. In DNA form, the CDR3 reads TGTGCCAGTAGTAGTGAGACAGGGGGGAACACTGAAGCTTTCTTT.

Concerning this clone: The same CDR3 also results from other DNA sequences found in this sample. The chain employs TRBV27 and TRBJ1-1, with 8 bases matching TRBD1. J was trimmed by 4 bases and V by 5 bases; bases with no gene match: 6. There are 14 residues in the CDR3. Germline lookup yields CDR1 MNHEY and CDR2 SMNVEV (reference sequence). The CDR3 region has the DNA TGTGCCAGCAGTCACAGACAGGGGATCACTGAAGCTTTCTTT. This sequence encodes CASSHRQGITEAFF.

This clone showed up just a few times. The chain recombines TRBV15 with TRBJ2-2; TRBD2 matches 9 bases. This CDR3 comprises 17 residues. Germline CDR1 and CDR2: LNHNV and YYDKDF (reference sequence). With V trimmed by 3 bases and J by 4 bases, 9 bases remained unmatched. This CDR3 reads CATSRVAGALSTGELFF. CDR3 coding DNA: TGTGCCACCAGCAGGGTAGCGGGAGCGCTCTCCACCGGGGAGCTGTTTTTT.

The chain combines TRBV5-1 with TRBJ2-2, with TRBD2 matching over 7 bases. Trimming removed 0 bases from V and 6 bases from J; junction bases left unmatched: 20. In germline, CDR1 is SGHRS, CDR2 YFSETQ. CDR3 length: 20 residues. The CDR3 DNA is TGCGCCAGCAGCTTGGATGGTTTTGGGAGGGGTATATCCAGCGCCGGGGAGCTGTTTTTT. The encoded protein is CASSLDGFGRGISSAGELFF.

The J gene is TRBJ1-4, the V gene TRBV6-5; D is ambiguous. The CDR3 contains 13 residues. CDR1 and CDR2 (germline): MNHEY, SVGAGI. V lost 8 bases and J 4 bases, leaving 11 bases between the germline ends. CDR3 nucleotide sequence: TGTGCCAGCGGTCGAAACTTTAATGAAAAACTGTTTTTT. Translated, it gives CASGRNFNEKLFF.

The CDR3 reads CATSARTAGQETQYF. The CDR3 coding sequence is TGTGCCACCAGCGCCCGGACCGCGGGGCAAGAGACCCAGTACTTC. The V and J genes are TRBV15 and TRBJ2-5; D is perhaps TRBD2 (6 bases). The CDR3 length is 15 residues. CDR1 LNHNV and CDR2 YYDKDF come from the germline V gene (reference sequence). The germline V and J ends were trimmed by 5 bases and 2 bases, with 15 bases remaining between them.